The entry below gives a single TCR beta chain sequence along with its context. The data were obtained in a study of blood T cell repertoires in COVID-19. Generated by immunoSEQ multiplex PCR, the TCRdb table keeps only in-frame clones and is missing some. The data hold 100,000 or so clones, with 78% observed a single time. The CDR3 has 13 residues. The V gene's germline CDR1 is MGHRA and CDR2 YSYEKL. The germline V and J ends were trimmed by 4 bases and 4 bases, with 10 bases remaining between them. Specimen: peripheral blood. This TCR came from a man in his 60s with active or convalescent COVID-19. The chain combines TRBV4-1 with TRBJ1-1, with D possibly being TRBD1 (6 bases). CDR3 coding DNA: TGCGCCAGCAGCCGAGCAGGGGTCACTGAAGCTTTCTTT. It encodes CASSRAGVTEAFF.